Listed below are T cell receptor beta chains from one sample, sequenced in a study of shared clonotypes between healthy human individuals. Profiling relied on immunoSEQ multiplex PCR, and the TCRdb table lists in-frame clones only, not all of them. The sample lists fewer than 3 million clones, approximately 90% seen once, with about 0.36% in the top ten. Material for sequencing was naive CD4+ T cells from PBMCs. All receptors come from a man aged 18 to 35 in good health. Some clones in this sample may be carry-over from other donors' samples. The CDR3 runs from the conserved cysteine through the conserved F or W. The D gene is left open where the match is weak. Size values are once, few and many counts, or a class for expanded clones, and some rows have none.

v_call	j_call	d_call	cdr3_length	clone_size	cdr3_nt	cdr3_aa
TRBV5-1	TRBJ1-2	NA	15	once	TGCGCCAGCAGCGTTGCCACGGGGGCTTCCTATGGCTACACCTTC	CASSVATGASYGYTF
TRBV19	TRBJ2-6	TRBD1	18	NA	TGTGCCAGTAGTATAAGGGACAGGGGGCTGACTGGGGCCAACGTCCTGACTTTC	CASSIRDRGLTGANVLTF
TRBV11-3	TRBJ2-1	NA	15	NA	TGTGCCAGCAGCCTATGGGGTAGCTCCTACAATGAGCAGTTCTTC	CASSLWGSSYNEQFF
TRBV6-1	TRBJ1-1	NA	13	NA	TGTGCCAGCAGTGAAGGAGACATGTTCAAAGCTTTCTTT	CASSEGDMFKAFF
TRBV18	TRBJ2-7	NA	13	NA	TGTGCCAGCTCACCGGGACTCCCGCAGGCGCAGTACTTC	CASSPGLPQAQYF
TRBV5-1	TRBJ2-5	TRBD2	15	NA	TGCGCCAGCAGCGCCGGGACTAGCGTTCAAGAGACCCAGTACTTC	CASSAGTSVQETQYF
TRBV25-1	TRBJ2-7	TRBD1	14	NA	TGTGCCAGCAAGGGGACAGGGGCATCCTACGAGCAGTACTTC	CASKGTGASYEQYF
TRBV29-1	TRBJ2-1	NA	13	NA	TGCAGCGTGCCCGGGACGGAGAGCAATGAGCAGTTCTTC	CSVPGTESNEQFF
TRBV2	TRBJ2-1	TRBD2	15	NA	TGTGCCAGCACCCCGGGACTAGCGGACTACAATGAGCAGTTCTTC	CASTPGLADYNEQFF
TRBV6-5	TRBJ2-1	NA	13	NA	TGTGCCAGCAGTTACGACGCCTCAGGAGAGCAGTTCTTC	CASSYDASGEQFF
TRBV28	TRBJ2-5	TRBD2	14	NA	TGTGCCACCGGGGGGTGGGGAGCCCAAGAGACCCAGTACTTC	CATGGWGAQETQYF
TRBV19	TRBJ1-1	NA	13	few	TGTGCCAGTAGTATGGTACAGGGTCCTGAAGCTTTCTTT	CASSMVQGPEAFF
TRBV28	TRBJ2-7	TRBD2	14	NA	TGTGCCAGCAGTCCTAGCGGGAGGACTTACGAGCAGTACTTC	CASSPSGRTYEQYF
TRBV2	TRBJ2-7	NA	14	NA	TGTGCCAGCAGTTCCCCGGGACCCTCCTACGAGCAGTACTTC	CASSSPGPSYEQYF
TRBV7-9	TRBJ2-1	TRBD2	14	NA	TGTGCCAGCGTACTAGCGGGTACCTACAATGAGCAGTTCTTC	CASVLAGTYNEQFF
TRBV6-5	TRBJ2-7	NA	15	NA	TGTGCCAGCAGTTACTCGTGGACCGGCCACTACGAGCAGTACTTC	CASSYSWTGHYEQYF
TRBV28	TRBJ1-2	TRBD1	14	NA	TGTGCCAGCAACCCTCCGGGACAGTCTTTTGGCTACACCTTC	CASNPPGQSFGYTF
TRBV9	TRBJ2-1	TRBD2	15	NA	TGTGCCAGCAGCCCACCCGGGACTATTGGCAATGAGCAGTTCTTC	CASSPPGTIGNEQFF
TRBV9	TRBJ2-3	NA	15	NA	TGTGCCAGCAGCCCCCGCCTAGGGAGCACAGATACGCAGTATTTT	CASSPRLGSTDTQYF
TRBV19	TRBJ2-3	NA	15	NA	TGTGCCAGTAGCCGGGGGTTTGCACAGATAGATACGCAGTATTTT	CASSRGFAQIDTQYF
TRBV5-1	TRBJ2-5	NA	14	NA	TGCGCCAGCAGCTTATCGGAGCCCTCAGAGACCCAGTACTTC	CASSLSEPSETQYF
TRBV29-1	TRBJ2-1	TRBD2	14	NA	TGCAGCGCTTCGAGCGGGAGGACCTACAATGAGCAGTTCTTC	CSASSGRTYNEQFF
TRBV5-4	TRBJ1-1	NA	15	NA	TGTGCCAGCAGCCCCAGGGTGCAGAGCGGCACTGAAGCTTTCTTT	CASSPRVQSGTEAFF
TRBV7-9	TRBJ2-3	NA	13	NA	TGTGCCAGCAGCTTAAGCCCTCTTGCCCGCCGGTATTTT	CASSLSPLARRYF
TRBV5-4	TRBJ2-5	TRBD2	14	NA	TGTGCCAGCGGTGAGGCGGGAGGGGGCGAGACCCAGTACTTC	CASGEAGGGETQYF
TRBV6-5	TRBJ2-4	TRBD2	15	NA	TGTGCCAGCAGTTACACGGGAGGGCCGGAAAACATTCAGTACTTC	CASSYTGGPENIQYF
TRBV6-5	TRBJ1-1	TRBD1	13	NA	TGTGCCAGCAGCCGGACAGGAGGAACTGAAGCTTTCTTT	CASSRTGGTEAFF
TRBV11-3	TRBJ2-1	TRBD2	14	NA	TGTGCCAGCAGCATCCCGGGTAGCGGGAATGAGCAGTTCTTC	CASSIPGSGNEQFF
TRBV9	TRBJ2-1	TRBD2	16	NA	TGTGCCAGCAGCGTAGGAGGGAGGGGATGGTACAATGAGCAGTTCTTC	CASSVGGRGWYNEQFF
TRBV5-4	TRBJ2-5	TRBD2	15	NA	TGTGCCAGCAGTTACAGACTAGCGGGAGGTCAAGAGCAGTACTTC	CASSYRLAGGQEQYF
TRBV9	TRBJ2-3	NA	15	NA	TGTGCCAGCACCTTGTCTAACAGTCGGACAGATACGCAGTATTTT	CASTLSNSRTDTQYF
TRBV7-2	TRBJ1-1	TRBD1	14	few	TGTGCCAGCAGCTCGACAGGGGGCTACACTGAAGCTTTCTTT	CASSSTGGYTEAFF
TRBV15	TRBJ2-5	TRBD2	17	NA	TGTGCCACCAGCTCCGTTGCCAACAGACTAGCTCAAGAGACCCAGTACTTC	CATSSVANRLAQETQYF
TRBV7-2	TRBJ1-2	NA	11	NA	TGTGCCAGCACCCGCACAATCGAGTACACCTTC	CASTRTIEYTF
TRBV7-9	TRBJ1-1	NA	16	NA	TGTGCCAGCAGCTTAGACGGGGGCGCGGGGAACACTGAAGCTTTCTTT	CASSLDGGAGNTEAFF
TRBV11-1	TRBJ1-6	NA	14	NA	TGTGCCAGCAGCACGGGGCACTTAAATTCACCCCTCCACTTT	CASSTGHLNSPLHF
TRBV28	TRBJ1-2	NA	11	NA	TGTGCCAGCACAGCAGGCTATGGCTACACCTTC	CASTAGYGYTF
TRBV7-3	TRBJ1-3	TRBD1	15	NA	TGTGCCAGCAGCCGCGGGACAGCTCCTGGAAACACCATATATTTT	CASSRGTAPGNTIYF
TRBV6-5	TRBJ2-2	NA	13	NA	TGTGCCAGCGAGGGCCGGGGCACCGGGGAGCTGTTTTTT	CASEGRGTGELFF
TRBV6-1	TRBJ2-7	TRBD2	14	NA	TGTGCCAGCAGTGGACTACTAGCGGACTACGAGCAGTACTTC	CASSGLLADYEQYF
TRBV9	TRBJ1-3	NA	17	NA	TGTGCCAGCAGCGTAGCTTCCCTACCAAGCTCTGGAAACACCATATATTTT	CASSVASLPSSGNTIYF
TRBV15	TRBJ2-7	NA	13	NA	TGTGCCACCAGCAGAGATACTCAACTCGGGCAGTACTTC	CATSRDTQLGQYF
TRBV19	TRBJ2-5	NA	13	few	TGTGCCACCACTACTATCGGGGCTGGGACCCAGTACTTC	CATTTIGAGTQYF